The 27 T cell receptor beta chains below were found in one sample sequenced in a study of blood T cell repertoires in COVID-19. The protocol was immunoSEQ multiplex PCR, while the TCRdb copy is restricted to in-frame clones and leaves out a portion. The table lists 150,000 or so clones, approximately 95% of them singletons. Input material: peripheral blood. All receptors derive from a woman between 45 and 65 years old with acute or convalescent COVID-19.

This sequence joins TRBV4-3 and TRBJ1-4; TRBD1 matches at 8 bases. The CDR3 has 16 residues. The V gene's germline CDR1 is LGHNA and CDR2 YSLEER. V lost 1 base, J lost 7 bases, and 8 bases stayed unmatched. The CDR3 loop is CASSQGRQGTGEKLFF. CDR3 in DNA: TGCGCCAGCAGCCAAGGCCGACAGGGGACGGGTGAAAAACTGTTTTTT.

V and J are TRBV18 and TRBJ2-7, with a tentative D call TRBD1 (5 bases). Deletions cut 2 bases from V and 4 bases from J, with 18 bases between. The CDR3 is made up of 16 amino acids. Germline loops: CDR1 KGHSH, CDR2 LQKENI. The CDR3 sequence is CASSPGASRSLYEQYF. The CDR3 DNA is TGTGCCAGCTCACCAGGGGCTTCCAGGTCCCTTTACGAGCAGTACTTC.

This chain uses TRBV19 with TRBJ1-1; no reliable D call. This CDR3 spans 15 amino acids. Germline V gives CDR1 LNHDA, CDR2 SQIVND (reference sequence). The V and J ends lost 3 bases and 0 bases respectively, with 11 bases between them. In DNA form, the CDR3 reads TGTGCCAGTAGTATCAGATCCCCTTTGAACACTGAAGCTTTCTTT. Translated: CASSIRSPLNTEAFF. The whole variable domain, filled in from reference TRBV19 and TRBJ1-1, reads DGGITQSPKYLFRKEGQNVTLSCEQNLNHDAMYWYRQDPGQGLRLIYYSQIVNDFQKGDIAEGYSVSREKKESFPLTVTSAQKNPTAFYLCASSIRSPLNTEAFFGQGTRLTVV.

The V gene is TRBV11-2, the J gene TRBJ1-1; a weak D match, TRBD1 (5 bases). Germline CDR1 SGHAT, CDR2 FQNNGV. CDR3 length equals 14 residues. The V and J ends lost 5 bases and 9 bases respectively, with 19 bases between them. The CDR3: CASSPRGDFFQAFF. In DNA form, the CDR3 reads TGTGCCAGCAGCCCCCGCGGGGACTTTTTTCAAGCTTTCTTT.

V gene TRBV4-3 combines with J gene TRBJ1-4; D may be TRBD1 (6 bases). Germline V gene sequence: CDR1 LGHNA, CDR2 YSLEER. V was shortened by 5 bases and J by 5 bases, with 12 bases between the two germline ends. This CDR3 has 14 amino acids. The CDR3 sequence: CASSTQGGNEKLFF. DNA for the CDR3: TGCGCCAGCAGCACACAGGGAGGGAATGAAAAACTGTTTTTT.

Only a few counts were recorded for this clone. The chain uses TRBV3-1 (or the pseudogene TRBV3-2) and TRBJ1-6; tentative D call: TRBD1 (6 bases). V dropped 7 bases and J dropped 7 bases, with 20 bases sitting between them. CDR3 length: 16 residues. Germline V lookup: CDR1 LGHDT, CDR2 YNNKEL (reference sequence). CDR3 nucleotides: TGTGCCAGCACCCCAGCGGGGGGGCGATACAATTCACCCCTCCACTTT. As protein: CASTPAGGRYNSPLHF.

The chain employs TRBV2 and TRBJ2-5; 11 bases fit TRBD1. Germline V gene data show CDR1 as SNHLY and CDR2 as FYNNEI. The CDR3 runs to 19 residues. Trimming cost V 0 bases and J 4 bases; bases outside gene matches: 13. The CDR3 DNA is TGTGCCAGCAGTGAAGCCCAAACGGGATGGGACAGGGGGGGAGAGACCCAGTACTTC. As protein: CASSEAQTGWDRGGETQYF. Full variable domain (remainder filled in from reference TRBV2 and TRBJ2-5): EPEVTQTPSHQVTQMGQEVILRCVPISNHLYFYWYRQILGQKVEFLVSFYNNEISEKSEIFDDQFSVERPDGSNFTLKIRSTKLEDSAMYFCASSEAQTGWDRGGETQYFGPGTRLLVL.

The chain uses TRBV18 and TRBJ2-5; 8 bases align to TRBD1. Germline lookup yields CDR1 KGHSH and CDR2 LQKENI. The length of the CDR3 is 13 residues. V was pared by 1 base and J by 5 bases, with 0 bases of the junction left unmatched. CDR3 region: CASSPRDRETQYF. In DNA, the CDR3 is TGTGCCAGCTCACCACGGGACAGGGAGACCCAGTACTTC. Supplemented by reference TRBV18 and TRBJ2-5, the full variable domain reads NAGVMQNPRHLVRRRGQEARLRCSPMKGHSHVYWYRQLPEEGLKFMVYLQKENIIDESGMPKERFSAEFPKEGPSILRIQQVVRGDSAAYFCASSPRDRETQYFGPGTRLLVL.

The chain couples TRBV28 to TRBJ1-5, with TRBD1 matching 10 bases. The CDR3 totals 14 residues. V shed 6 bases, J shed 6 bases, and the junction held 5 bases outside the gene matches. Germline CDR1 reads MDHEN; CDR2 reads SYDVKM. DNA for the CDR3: TGTGCCAGCAGCCCGACAGGGGGCACTCAGCCCCAGCATTTT. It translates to CASSPTGGTQPQHF.

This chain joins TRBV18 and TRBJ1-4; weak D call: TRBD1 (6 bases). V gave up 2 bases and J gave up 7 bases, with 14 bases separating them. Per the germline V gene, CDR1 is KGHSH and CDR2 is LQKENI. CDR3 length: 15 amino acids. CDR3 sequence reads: CASSPSNREGEKLFF. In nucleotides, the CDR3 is TGTGCCAGCTCACCATCGAACAGGGAGGGTGAAAAACTGTTTTTT.

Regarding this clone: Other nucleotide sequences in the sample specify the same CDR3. The CDR3 sequence: CATRGGNTEAFF. CDR3 DNA sequence: TGTGCCACCAGGGGGGGGAACACTGAAGCTTTCTTT. This chain joins TRBV24-1 and TRBJ1-1; the D gene is possibly TRBD1 (5 bases). The CDR3 covers 12 residues. In germline, CDR1 is KGHDR, CDR2 SFDVKD. The V end was cut by 7 bases, the J end by 1 base, with 6 bases between.

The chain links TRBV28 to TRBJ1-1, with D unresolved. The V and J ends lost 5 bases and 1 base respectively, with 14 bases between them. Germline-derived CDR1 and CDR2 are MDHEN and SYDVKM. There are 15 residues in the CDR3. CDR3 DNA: TGTGCCAGCAGTACGGACGGCCGGGGGAACACTGAAGCTTTCTTT. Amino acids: CASSTDGRGNTEAFF.

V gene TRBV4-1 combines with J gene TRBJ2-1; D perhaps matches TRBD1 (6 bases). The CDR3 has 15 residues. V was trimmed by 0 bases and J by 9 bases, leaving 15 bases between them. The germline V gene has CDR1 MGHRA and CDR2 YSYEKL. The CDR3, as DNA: TGCGCCAGCAGCCAAGACCCCGGGACAAGTGGTGAGCAGTTCTTC. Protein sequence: CASSQDPGTSGEQFF.

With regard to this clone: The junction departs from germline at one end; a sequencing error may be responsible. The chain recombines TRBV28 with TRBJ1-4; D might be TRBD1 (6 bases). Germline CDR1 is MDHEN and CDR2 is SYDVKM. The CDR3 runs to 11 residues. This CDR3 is CASSTTGPISF. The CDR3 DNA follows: TGTGCCAGCAGTACAACAGGGCCTATTAGTTTT. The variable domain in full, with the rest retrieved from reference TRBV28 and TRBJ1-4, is DVKVTQSSRYLVKRTGEKVFLECVQDMDHENMFWYRQDPGLGLRLIYFSYDVKMKEKGDIPEGYSVSREKKERFSLILESASTNQTSMYLCASSTTGPISFGSGTQLSVL.

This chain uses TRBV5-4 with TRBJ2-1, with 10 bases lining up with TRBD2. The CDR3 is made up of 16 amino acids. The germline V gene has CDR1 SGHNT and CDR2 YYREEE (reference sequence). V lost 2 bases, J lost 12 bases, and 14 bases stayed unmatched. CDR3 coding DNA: TGTGCCAGCAGCTTCTTACCCAGCGGGGGGGCCGATGGGCAGTTCTTC. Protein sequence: CASSFLPSGGADGQFF.

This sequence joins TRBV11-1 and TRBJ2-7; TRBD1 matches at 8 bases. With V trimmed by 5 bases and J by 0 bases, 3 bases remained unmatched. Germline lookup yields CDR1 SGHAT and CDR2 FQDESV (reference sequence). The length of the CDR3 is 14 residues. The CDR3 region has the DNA TGTGCCAGCAGCGTTCAGGGGGCCTCCTACGAGCAGTACTTC. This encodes CASSVQGASYEQYF.

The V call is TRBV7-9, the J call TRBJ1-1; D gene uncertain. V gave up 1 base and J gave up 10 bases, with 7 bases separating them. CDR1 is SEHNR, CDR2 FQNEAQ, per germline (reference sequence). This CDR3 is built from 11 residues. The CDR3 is CASSLGLVAFF. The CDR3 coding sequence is TGTGCCAGCAGCTTAGGGCTGGTAGCTTTCTTT.

This chain's CDR3 is CASGGHGYEQYF. CDR3 nucleotides: TGTGCCAGCGGGGGGCACGGCTACGAGCAGTACTTC. The V and J genes are TRBV10-3 and TRBJ2-7; 8 positions match TRBD2. J was trimmed by 3 bases and V by 10 bases; bases with no gene match: 5. The CDR3 has 12 amino acids. The germline V gene has CDR1 ENHRY and CDR2 SYGVKD.

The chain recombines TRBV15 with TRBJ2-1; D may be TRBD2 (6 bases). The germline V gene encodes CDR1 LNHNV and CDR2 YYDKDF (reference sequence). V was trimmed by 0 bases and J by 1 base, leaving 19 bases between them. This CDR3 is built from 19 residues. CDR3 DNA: TGTGCCACCAGCAGAGATCTCAGCCTAGCGAACCCATCCTACAATGAGCAGTTCTTC. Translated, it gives CATSRDLSLANPSYNEQFF.

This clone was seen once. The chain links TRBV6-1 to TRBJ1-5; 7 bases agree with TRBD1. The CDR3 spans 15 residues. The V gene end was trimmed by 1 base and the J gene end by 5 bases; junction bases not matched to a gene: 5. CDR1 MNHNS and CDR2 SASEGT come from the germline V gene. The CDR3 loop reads CASSEEGALYQPQHF. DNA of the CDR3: TGTGCCAGCAGTGAAGAGGGGGCCCTCTATCAGCCCCAGCATTTT.

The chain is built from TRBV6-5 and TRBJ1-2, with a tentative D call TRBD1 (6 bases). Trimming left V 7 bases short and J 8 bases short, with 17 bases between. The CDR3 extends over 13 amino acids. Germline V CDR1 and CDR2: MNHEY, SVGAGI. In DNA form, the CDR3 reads TGTGCCAGCACCCGAGGGGGGGCGGAAGGCTACACCTTC. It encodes CASTRGGAEGYTF.

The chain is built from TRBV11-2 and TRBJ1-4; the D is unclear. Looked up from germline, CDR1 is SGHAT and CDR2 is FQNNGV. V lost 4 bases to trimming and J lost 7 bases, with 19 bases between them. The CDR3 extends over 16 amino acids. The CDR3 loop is CASSSFEEERGEKLFF. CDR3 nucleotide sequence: TGTGCCAGCAGCTCCTTCGAGGAGGAAAGAGGTGAAAAACTGTTTTTT.

Here the CDR3 reads CASSLFSGQGDTF. The CDR3 nucleotides are TGTGCCAGCAGCTTGTTTAGTGGACAGGGAGACACCTTC. This rearrangement joins TRBV7-2 to TRBJ1-2; 8 nucleotides match TRBD1. V shed 3 bases, J shed 12 bases, and the junction held 9 bases outside the gene matches. CDR3 length equals 13 residues. The germline V gene encodes CDR1 SGHTA and CDR2 FQGNSA.

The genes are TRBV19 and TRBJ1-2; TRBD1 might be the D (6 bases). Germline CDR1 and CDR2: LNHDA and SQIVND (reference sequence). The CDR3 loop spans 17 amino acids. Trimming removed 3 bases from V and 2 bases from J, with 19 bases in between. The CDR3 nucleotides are TGTGCCAGTAGTATGTCCGGGGGGACAACAGAAAACTATGGCTACACCTTC. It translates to CASSMSGGTTENYGYTF.

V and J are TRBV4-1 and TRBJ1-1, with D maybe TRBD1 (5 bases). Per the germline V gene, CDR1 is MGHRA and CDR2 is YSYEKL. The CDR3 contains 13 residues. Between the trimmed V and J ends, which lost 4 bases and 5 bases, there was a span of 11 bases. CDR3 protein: CASSPLQGTEAFF. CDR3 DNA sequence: TGCGCCAGCAGCCCGCTTCAGGGAACTGAAGCTTTCTTT.

CDR3 nucleotide sequence: TGTGCCTGGAGGGCGGGGGGGAACAATGAGCAGTTCTTC. Amino acid sequence: CAWRAGGNNEQFF. The rearrangement uses TRBV30 and TRBJ2-1, with 9 bases that match TRBD2. CDR1 and CDR2 from the germline V gene are GTSNPN and SVGIG (reference sequence). This CDR3 comprises 13 residues. V gave up 3 bases and J gave up 5 bases; unmatched junction bases: 2. Full variable domain (outside the CDR3, taken from reference TRBV30 and TRBJ2-1): SQTIHQWPATLVQPVGSPLSLECTVEGTSNPNLYWYRQAAGRGLQLLFYSVGIGQISSEVPQNLSASRPQDRQFILSSKKLLLSDSGFYLCAWRAGGNNEQFFGPGTRLTVL.

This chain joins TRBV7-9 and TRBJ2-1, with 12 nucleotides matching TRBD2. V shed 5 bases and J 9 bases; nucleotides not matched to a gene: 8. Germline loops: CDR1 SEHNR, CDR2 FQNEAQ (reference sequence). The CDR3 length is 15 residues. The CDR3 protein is CASSLRTSGEGEQFF. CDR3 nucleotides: TGTGCCAGCAGCCTCCGGACTAGCGGGGAAGGTGAGCAGTTCTTC.